This T cell receptor (beta chain) was identified during a study of OX40 agonist ivuxolimab in advanced cancers. Sequencing used immunoSEQ multiplex PCR; TCRdb keeps in-frame clones, though not all of them. Of about 55,000 clones listed, approximately 85% are singletons. The sample here was CD4+ or CD8+ T cells sorted from blood, taken in a trial of the OX40 agonist ivuxolimab. The origin of this receptor is an adult with an advanced solid tumor such as melanoma, head and neck, liver or kidney cancer.

CDR3 residues: CASSSLVKGSKDEQFF. The CDR3 bases are TGTGCCAGCAGCTCACTAGTAAAGGGGTCGAAAGATGAGCAGTTCTTC. V is TRBV7-3 and J is TRBJ2-1; D is tentatively TRBD1 or TRBD2 (5 bases each). There are 16 residues in the CDR3. CDR1 is SGHTA and CDR2 is FQGTGA in the germline V gene. V shed 4 bases and J shed 8 bases, with 21 bases lying between them.